The 20 T cell receptor beta chains given below trace back to one sample, sequenced in a study of blood T cells in healthy people across ages. Combining a sample-barcoded 5' primer with a J-beta primer mix, a second PCR ran for about 7 to 11 cycles. TCRdb called the 5' RACE reads again in MiXCR, with one record for every CDR3 protein. Counted here are under 2,000,000 distinct CDR3 sequences, around 50% occurring once; the ten biggest clones make up 2.1%. The source material was blood. The origin of the receptors is a woman aged 40 to 50 in good health.

A few counts support this clonotype. The chain uses TRBV20-1 and TRBJ2-4; D unclear. The CDR3 sequence is 13 residues long. Germline-derived CDR1 and CDR2 are DFQATT and SNEGSKA (reference sequence). The V gene lost 3 bases and the J gene lost 2 bases, with 8 bases spanning the gap. CDR3 region: CSARPDSKNIQYF. Here the CDR3 DNA reads TGCAGTGCTAGGCCAGACTCCAAAAACATTCAGTACTTC.

A single count supports this clonotype. The junction departs from the called germline gene at one end, perhaps through a read error. The chain is built from TRBV7-3 and TRBJ2-1; TRBD1 matches at 7 bases. Germline V gene sequence: CDR1 SGHTA, CDR2 FQGTGA. CDR3 size: 16 residues. CDR3 sequence: CASSPLTGSGDDEKFF. CDR3 coding DNA: TGTGCCAGCAGCCCCCTGACAGGGTCAGGGGACGATGAGAAGTTCTTC.

The chain links TRBV4-3 to TRBJ2-1, with 10 nucleotides matching TRBD2. This CDR3 has 17 amino acids. The germline V gene encodes CDR1 LGHNA and CDR2 YSLEER. The trim removed 0 bases at V and 3 bases at J, leaving 5 bases unmatched. CDR3 sequence: CASSQDPAGGIYNEQFF. The CDR3 DNA is TGCGCCAGCAGCCAAGATCCAGCGGGGGGGATCTACAATGAGCAGTTCTTC.

V is TRBV7-2 and J is TRBJ2-1, with 13 bases lining up with TRBD2. The CDR3 has 17 amino acids. Germline lookup yields CDR1 SGHTA and CDR2 FQGNSA. V trimming: 5 bases; J trimming: 4 bases; junction bases outside the gene matches: 8. As DNA, the CDR3 is TGTGCCAGCAGCCTCGAGGGACTAGCGGGGCCGTACAATGAGCAGTTCTTC. Its translation: CASSLEGLAGPYNEQFF.

The J gene is TRBJ2-7, the V gene TRBV5-5, with D perhaps TRBD1 (5 bases). The germline V and J ends were trimmed by 0 bases and 4 bases, with 11 bases remaining between them. This CDR3 has 14 amino acids. Germline V lookup: CDR1 SGHKS, CDR2 YYEKEE (reference sequence). The CDR3 sequence is CASSLEGVGYEQYF. The CDR3 DNA reads as TGTGCCAGCAGCTTGGAAGGGGTGGGATACGAGCAGTACTTC.

This clonotype was observed a handful of times. The chain recombines TRBV15 with TRBJ2-7; no reliable D call. V lost 0 bases to trimming and J lost 2 bases, with 8 bases between them. The CDR3 sequence is 14 residues long. Germline V gene lookup returns CDR1 LNHNV and CDR2 YYDKDF (reference sequence). CDR3 bases: TGTGCCACCAGCAGAGATCGGCAGGCCTACGAGCAGTACTTC. Its translation is CATSRDRQAYEQYF.

This rearrangement joins TRBV28 to TRBJ2-5, with no clear D. This CDR3 spans 15 amino acids. Between the trimmed V and J ends, which lost 7 bases and 2 bases, there was a span of 17 bases. Germline V gene lookup returns CDR1 MDHEN and CDR2 SYDVKM. The CDR3 sequence: CASTHKASRQETQYF. CDR3 in DNA: TGTGCCAGCACCCACAAGGCTTCCAGGCAAGAGACCCAGTACTTC.

The chain carries TRBV7-9 and TRBJ2-1; 9 bases are shared with TRBD1. There are 15 residues in the CDR3. CDR1 is SEHNR and CDR2 is FQNEAQ in the germline V gene (reference sequence). V gave up 4 bases and J gave up 5 bases; unmatched junction bases: 6. In DNA, the CDR3 is TGTGCCAGCAGCTCCTCGACAGGGGGAAACAATGAGCAGTTCTTC. It yields the protein CASSSSTGGNNEQFF.

This rearrangement joins TRBV19 to TRBJ2-1, with TRBD2 matching 13 bases. Germline lookup yields CDR1 LNHDA and CDR2 SQIVND (reference sequence). V trimming: 6 bases; J trimming: 8 bases; junction bases outside the gene matches: 7. This CDR3 is built from 15 residues. CDR3 bases: TGTGCCAGTAGCTTACTAGCGGGGGGGCGCCATGAGCAGTTCTTC. Its protein product is CASSLLAGGRHEQFF.

The chain couples TRBV10-3 to TRBJ2-1; 8 positions match TRBD2. Germline V gene data show CDR1 as ENHRY and CDR2 as SYGVKD. This CDR3 has 13 residues. V shed 6 bases, J shed 2 bases, and the junction held 0 bases outside the gene matches. The CDR3 protein is CAISGGAYNEQFF. The CDR3 region has the DNA TGTGCCATCAGCGGGGGGGCCTACAATGAGCAGTTCTTC.

This clonotype turned up a few times. V usage is TRBV27 and J usage is TRBJ2-1, with D possibly being TRBD2 (7 bases). CDR1 and CDR2 from the germline V gene are MNHEY and SMNVEV (reference sequence). This CDR3 has 15 amino acids. Deletions cut 3 bases from V and 6 bases from J, with 15 bases between. DNA of the CDR3: TGTGCCAGCAGTTTTCAGAGGGGGGGACGCAATGAGCAGTTCTTC. The encoded protein is CASSFQRGGRNEQFF.

The genes are TRBV24-1 and TRBJ2-1; a possible D gene is TRBD2 (6 bases). The CDR3 totals 15 residues. Germline V CDR1 and CDR2: KGHDR, SFDVKD. V lost 10 bases and J lost 0, with 15 bases in between. In nucleotides, the CDR3 is TGTGCCACAGAACCTAGCGCCAGCTCCTACAATGAGCAGTTCTTC. It yields the protein CATEPSASSYNEQFF.

The chain recombines TRBV9 with TRBJ1-5; D gene uncertain. This CDR3 contains 14 residues. CDR1 is SGDLS, CDR2 YYNGEE, per germline. Trimming cost V 0 bases and J 7 bases, with 11 bases left between them. CDR3 sequence reads: CASSVGLKNQPQHF. In DNA form, the CDR3 reads TGTGCCAGCAGCGTAGGACTTAAGAACCAGCCCCAGCATTTT.

A note on this clonotype: The junction and the germline gene differ at one end; a read error may be behind it. V gene TRBV27 combines with J gene TRBJ2-5; 10 bases are a match to TRBD2. The end of the DNA fits TRBJ2-7 better, so the J call may be wrong. Germline V lookup: CDR1 MNHEY, CDR2 SMNVEV (reference sequence). The CDR3 sequence is 16 residues long. CDR3 loop: CVSSFSKTSGVYEQYF. CDR3 in DNA: TGTGTCAGCAGTTTTAGCAAAACTAGCGGGGTTTACGAGCAGTACTTC.

A note on this clonotype: Germline is not matched at one junction end, which may reflect a read error. The chain recombines TRBV5-4 with TRBJ2-3; 7 bases fit TRBD1. There are 15 residues in the CDR3. CDR1 and CDR2 from the germline V gene are SGHNT and YYREEE (reference sequence). In DNA form, the CDR3 reads TGTGCCGGCAGCTCTGACAGGGTGACCACAGATACGCAGTATTTT. This sequence encodes CAGSSDRVTTDTQYF. Supplemented by reference TRBV5-4 and TRBJ2-3, the full variable domain reads ETGVTQSPTHLIKTRGQQVTLRCSSQSGHNTVSWYQQALGQGPQFIFQYYREEENGRGNFPPRFSGLQFPNYSSELNVNALELDDSALYLCAGSSDRVTTDTQYFGPGTRLTVL.

There are a few counts of this clonotype. V is TRBV15 and J is TRBJ2-7, with a weak D call TRBD1 (6 bases). This CDR3 has 14 residues. Germline CDR1 is LNHNV and CDR2 is YYDKDF (reference sequence). V was shortened by 0 bases and J by 3 bases, with 9 bases between the two germline ends. The CDR3 loop reads CATSRDTRGYEQYF. The CDR3 region has the DNA TGTGCCACCAGCAGAGATACCAGGGGCTACGAGCAGTACTTC.

The chain employs TRBV27 and TRBJ2-5; 12 nucleotides agree with TRBD2. The junction had 15 bases not matched to a gene; V was cut back by 5 bases and J by 5 bases. The CDR3 contains 18 residues. CDR1 MNHEY and CDR2 SMNVEV come from the germline V gene (reference sequence). The CDR3 bases are TGTGCCAGCAGTCCCATCGCACCGCTAGCGGGGGGGCGTGAGACCCAGTACTTC. It codes for CASSPIAPLAGGRETQYF.

The chain has TRBV4-2 and TRBJ2-1; 13 bases are shared with TRBD2. Germline trimming cut 0 bases from V and 10 bases from J; bases unmatched to any gene: 9. The CDR3 is 17 residues long. CDR1 and CDR2 from the germline V gene are LGHNA and YNFKEQ. The CDR3 coding sequence is TGTGCCAGCAGCCAAGAGGGAACTACTAGCGGGGGGGAAGAGCAGTTCTTC. Its protein is CASSQEGTTSGGEEQFF.

This clonotype was picked up one time. V and J are TRBV6-2 or TRBV6-3 and TRBJ1-5, with D perhaps TRBD1 (6 bases). Germline loops: CDR1 MNHEY, CDR2 SVGEGT. Trimming took 6 bases from V and 0 from J, leaving 12 bases between them. The CDR3 contains 15 residues. The CDR3 reads CASSERGVSNQPQHF. The CDR3 DNA is TGTGCCAGCAGCGAAAGGGGGGTTAGCAATCAGCCCCAGCATTTT.

This chain links TRBV5-1 with TRBJ2-4; tentatively, D is TRBD2 (6 bases). V was shortened by 0 bases and J by 0 bases, with 10 bases between the two germline ends. In germline, CDR1 is SGHRS, CDR2 YFSETQ. The CDR3 is 16 amino acids. For the CDR3, the DNA is TGCGCCAGCAGCTTGGTTAGCGGTACAGCCAAAAACATTCAGTACTTC. This codes for CASSLVSGTAKNIQYF.